One sample yielded the 9 T cell receptor beta chains listed below, sequenced in a study of blood T cell repertoires in COVID-19 (dated by TCRdb to about 2020). The library came from the immunoSEQ multiplex PCR assay. Sourced from immuneACCESS, this table was stored by TCRdb with only in-frame sequences that have V and J called. A share of the clones is absent; for the studies checked, an unresolved V gene accounts for under half, and the remainder has no known explanation. The sample table lists over 35,000 clones, 90% of them with a count of one. The ten biggest clones cover around 19% of the sample. The sequenced sample consisted of peripheral blood. The receptors here all came from a man between 70 and 80 years old with active COVID-19.

This clone appeared once. The chain is built from TRBV27 and TRBJ2-7, with D unclear. CDR3 length: 12 residues. CDR1 and CDR2 (germline): MNHEY, SMNVEV (reference sequence). The V end was cut by 4 bases, the J end by 1 base, with 5 bases between. CDR3 sequence (DNA): TGTGCCAGCAGTTCCGGGTCCTACGAGCAGTACTTC. This codes for CASSSGSYEQYF.

V is TRBV4-2 and J is TRBJ2-5; the match to TRBD2 covers 15 bases. CDR1 and CDR2 (germline): LGHNA, YNFKEQ. The CDR3 extends over 19 amino acids. Trimming at V came to 1 base and at J to 5 bases, leaving 11 bases not matched to a gene. This CDR3 is CASSQVVGLAGGPEETQYF. Here the CDR3 DNA reads TGTGCCAGCAGCCAAGTTGTAGGACTAGCGGGAGGGCCGGAGGAGACCCAGTACTTC.

The rearrangement uses TRBV6-4 and TRBJ1-4; no definite D call. CDR1 and CDR2 (germline): MRHNA, SNTAGT. V was clipped by 3 bases and J by 4 bases, with 9 bases between them. The length of the CDR3 is 14 residues. CDR3 coding DNA: TGTGCCAGCAGTGAACGGCACAGTAATGAAAAACTGTTTTTT. Protein sequence: CASSERHSNEKLFF.

The chain employs TRBV16 and TRBJ1-4; D gene ambiguous. CDR1 and CDR2 from the germline V gene are KGHSY and FQNENV. V was cut by 4 bases and J by 7 bases, with 7 bases left in between. The CDR3 totals 12 residues. The CDR3 spells CASSLLGEKLFF. The CDR3 DNA follows: TGTGCCAGCAGCCTACTCGGTGAAAAACTGTTTTTT.

The V call is TRBV12-3 or TRBV12-4, the J call TRBJ2-5; D might be TRBD2 (6 bases). The CDR3 has 13 amino acids. Trimming removed 8 bases from V and 2 bases from J, with 12 bases in between. This CDR3 is CASLMRGQETQYF. The CDR3 coding sequence is TGTGCCAGCCTCATGCGGGGTCAAGAGACCCAGTACTTC.

This clone occurred once. This chain connects TRBV3-1 (or the pseudogene TRBV3-2) to TRBJ1-5; D may be TRBD1 (5 bases). Germline assignment: CDR1 LGHDT and CDR2 YNNKEL (reference sequence). Trimming took off 4 bases at V and 4 bases at J, with 8 bases between the two ends. The CDR3 contains 13 residues. CDR3: CASSRTLNQPQHF. The CDR3 DNA follows: TGTGCCAGCAGCCGGACACTAAATCAGCCCCAGCATTTT.

The chain has TRBV30 and TRBJ1-3; 7 positions match TRBD1. The CDR3 has 14 residues. V shed 3 bases, J shed 4 bases, and the junction held 6 bases outside the gene matches. The germline V gene encodes CDR1 GTSNPN and CDR2 SVGIG (reference sequence). The CDR3 loop is CAWSWDSRGNTIYF. In nucleotides, the CDR3 is TGTGCCTGGAGCTGGGACAGCAGAGGAAACACCATATATTTT.

The J gene is TRBJ2-1, the V gene TRBV6-5; 10 bases fit TRBD2. Unmatched junction bases numbered 6, after V lost 5 bases and J lost 5 bases. CDR1 is MNHEY, CDR2 SVGAGI, per germline. The CDR3 is made up of 15 amino acids. The CDR3 is CASSLSGRKNNEQFF. The CDR3 DNA reads as TGTGCCAGCAGTCTTAGCGGGAGGAAAAACAATGAGCAGTTCTTC.

This clone was observed a few times. The chain combines TRBV12-3 or TRBV12-4 with TRBJ1-6, with TRBD1 identical over 7 bases. This CDR3 contains 13 residues. V lost 6 bases to trimming and J lost 6 bases; unmatched junction nucleotides: 2. In DNA, the CDR3 is TGTGCCAGCAGCCGGGACAGTAATTCACCCCTCCACTTT. It encodes CASSRDSNSPLHF.